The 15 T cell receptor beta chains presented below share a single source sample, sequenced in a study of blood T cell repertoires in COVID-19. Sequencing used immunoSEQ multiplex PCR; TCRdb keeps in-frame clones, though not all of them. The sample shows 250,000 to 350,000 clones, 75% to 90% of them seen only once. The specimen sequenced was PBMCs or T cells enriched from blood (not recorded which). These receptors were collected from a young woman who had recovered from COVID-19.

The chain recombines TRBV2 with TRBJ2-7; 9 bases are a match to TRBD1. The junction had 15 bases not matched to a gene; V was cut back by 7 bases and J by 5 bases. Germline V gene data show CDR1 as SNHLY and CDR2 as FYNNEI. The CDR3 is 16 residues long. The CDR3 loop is CASIIPDGTGHNEQYF. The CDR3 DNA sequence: TGTGCCAGCATCATACCCGACGGGACAGGGCACAACGAGCAGTACTTC.

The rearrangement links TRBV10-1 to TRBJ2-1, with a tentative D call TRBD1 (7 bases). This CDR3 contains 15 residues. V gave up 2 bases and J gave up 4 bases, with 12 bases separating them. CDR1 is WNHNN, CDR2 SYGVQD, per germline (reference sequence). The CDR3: CASSEGRGVYNEQFF. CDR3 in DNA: TGCGCCAGCAGTGAGGGCAGGGGGGTATACAATGAGCAGTTCTTC.

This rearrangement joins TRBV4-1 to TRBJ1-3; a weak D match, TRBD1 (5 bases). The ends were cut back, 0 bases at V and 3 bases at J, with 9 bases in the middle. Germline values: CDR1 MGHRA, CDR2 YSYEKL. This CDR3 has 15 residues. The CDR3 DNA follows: TGCGCCAGCAGCCAAGAAAGGACATTTGGAAACACCATATATTTT. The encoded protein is CASSQERTFGNTIYF.

In DNA form, the CDR3 reads TGTGCCAGCAGCCAAGGGACAGGGGGCTTGGGTGGCTACACCTTC. Translated: CASSQGTGGLGGYTF. J is TRBJ1-2 and V is TRBV3-1 (or the pseudogene TRBV3-2); the match to TRBD1 covers 11 bases. In germline, CDR1 is LGHDT, CDR2 YNNKEL (reference sequence). Trimming removed 1 base from V and 7 bases from J; junction bases left unmatched: 5. The CDR3 runs 15 residues.

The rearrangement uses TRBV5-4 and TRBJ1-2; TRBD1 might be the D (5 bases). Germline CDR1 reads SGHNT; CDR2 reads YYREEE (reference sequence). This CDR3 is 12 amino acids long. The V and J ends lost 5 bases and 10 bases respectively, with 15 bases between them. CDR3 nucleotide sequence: TGTGCCAGCAGGCAAGACGACAGTGACTACACCTTC. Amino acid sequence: CASRQDDSDYTF.

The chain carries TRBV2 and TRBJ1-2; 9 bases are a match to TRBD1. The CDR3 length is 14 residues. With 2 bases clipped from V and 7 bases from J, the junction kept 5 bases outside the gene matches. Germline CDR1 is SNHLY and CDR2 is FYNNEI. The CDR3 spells CASSETGGGGGYTF. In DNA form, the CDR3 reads TGTGCCAGCAGTGAAACAGGGGGCGGGGGTGGCTACACCTTC.

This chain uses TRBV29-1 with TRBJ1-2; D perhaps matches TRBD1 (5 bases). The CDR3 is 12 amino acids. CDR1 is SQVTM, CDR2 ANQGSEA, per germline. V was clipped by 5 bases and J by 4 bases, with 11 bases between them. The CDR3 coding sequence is TGCAGCGTTTTCCGGCAGGGCTATGGCTACACCTTC. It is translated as CSVFRQGYGYTF.

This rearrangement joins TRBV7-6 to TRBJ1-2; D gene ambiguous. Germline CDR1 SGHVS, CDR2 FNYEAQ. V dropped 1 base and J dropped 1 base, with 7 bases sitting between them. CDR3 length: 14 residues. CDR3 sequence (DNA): TGTGCCAGCAGCTTAGATGCAGATAACTATGGCTACACCTTC. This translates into CASSLDADNYGYTF.

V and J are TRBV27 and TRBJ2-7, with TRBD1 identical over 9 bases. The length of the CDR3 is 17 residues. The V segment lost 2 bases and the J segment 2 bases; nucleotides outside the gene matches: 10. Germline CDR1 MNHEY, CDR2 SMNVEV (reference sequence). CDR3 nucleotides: TGTGCCAGCAGTTTAATCGCGGGGACAGGGAATACCTACGAGCAGTACTTC. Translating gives CASSLIAGTGNTYEQYF.

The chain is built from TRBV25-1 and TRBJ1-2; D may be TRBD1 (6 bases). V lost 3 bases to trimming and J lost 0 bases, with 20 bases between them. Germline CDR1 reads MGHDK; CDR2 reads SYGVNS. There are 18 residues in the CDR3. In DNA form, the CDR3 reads TGTGCCAGCAGTGATGCCATCTTGGGGGGGCCAACTAACTATGGCTACACCTTC. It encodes CASSDAILGGPTNYGYTF.

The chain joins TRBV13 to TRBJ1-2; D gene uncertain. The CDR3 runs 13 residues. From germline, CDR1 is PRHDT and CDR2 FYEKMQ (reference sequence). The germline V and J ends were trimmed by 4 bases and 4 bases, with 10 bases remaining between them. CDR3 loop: CASSSSVVYGYTF. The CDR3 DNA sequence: TGTGCCAGCAGCTCGTCGGTGGTCTATGGCTACACCTTC.

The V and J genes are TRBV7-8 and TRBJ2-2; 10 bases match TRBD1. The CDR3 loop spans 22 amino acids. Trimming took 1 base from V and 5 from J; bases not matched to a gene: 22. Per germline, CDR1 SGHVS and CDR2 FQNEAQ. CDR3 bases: TGTGCCAGCAGCTTAGAGGCCGGGGACAGGGGATTGGCGGGGCCCGTAACCGGGGAGCTGTTTTTT. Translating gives CASSLEAGDRGLAGPVTGELFF.

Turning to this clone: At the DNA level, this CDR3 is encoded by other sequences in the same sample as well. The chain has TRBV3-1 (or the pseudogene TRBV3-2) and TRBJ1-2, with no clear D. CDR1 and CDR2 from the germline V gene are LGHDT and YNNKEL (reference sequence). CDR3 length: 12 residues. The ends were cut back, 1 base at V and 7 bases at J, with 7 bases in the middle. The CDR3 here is CASSQGEGGYTF. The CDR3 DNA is TGTGCCAGCAGCCAAGGGGAGGGTGGCTACACCTTC.

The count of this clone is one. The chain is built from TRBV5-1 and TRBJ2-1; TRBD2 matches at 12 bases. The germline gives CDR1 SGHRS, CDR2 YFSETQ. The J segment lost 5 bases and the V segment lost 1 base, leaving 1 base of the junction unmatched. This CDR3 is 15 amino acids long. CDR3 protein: CASSLTSGGNNEQFF. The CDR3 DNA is TGCGCCAGCAGCTTGACTAGCGGGGGGAACAATGAGCAGTTCTTC.

The CDR3 DNA reads as TGTGCCAGCAGCCCGACAGGGTTTACCGGGGAGCTGTTTTTT. This encodes CASSPTGFTGELFF. The chain employs TRBV14 and TRBJ2-2, with 7 bases fitting TRBD1. Germline CDR1 is SGHDN and CDR2 is FVKESK. This CDR3 region has 14 residues. J was trimmed by 5 bases and V by 4 bases; bases with no gene match: 4.